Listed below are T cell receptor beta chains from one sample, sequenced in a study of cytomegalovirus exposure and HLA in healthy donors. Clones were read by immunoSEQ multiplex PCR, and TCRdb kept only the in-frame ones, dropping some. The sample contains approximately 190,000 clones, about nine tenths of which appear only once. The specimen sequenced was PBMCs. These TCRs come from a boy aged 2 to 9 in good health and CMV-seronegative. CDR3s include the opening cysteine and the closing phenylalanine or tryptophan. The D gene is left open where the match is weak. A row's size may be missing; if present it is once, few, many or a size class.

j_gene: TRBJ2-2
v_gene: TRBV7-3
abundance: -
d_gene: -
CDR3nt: TGTGCCAGCAGCTTAGGCCTAGCGACCGGGGAGCTGTTTTTT
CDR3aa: CASSLGLATGELFF

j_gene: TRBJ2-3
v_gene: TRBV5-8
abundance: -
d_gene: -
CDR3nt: TGTGCCACCGGTTCAGGGGCGGGGGCGAATACGCAGTATTTT
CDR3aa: CATGSGAGANTQYF

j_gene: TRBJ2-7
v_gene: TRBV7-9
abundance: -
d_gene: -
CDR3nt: TGTGCCAGCAGCTTAAGCGCCATCAGCTCCTACGAGCAGTACTTC
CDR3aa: CASSLSAISSYEQYF

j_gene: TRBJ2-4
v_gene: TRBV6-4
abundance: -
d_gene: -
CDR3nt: TGTGCCAGCAGTGACCTCGGACTAGCCAAAAACATTCAGTACTTC
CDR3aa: CASSDLGLAKNIQYF

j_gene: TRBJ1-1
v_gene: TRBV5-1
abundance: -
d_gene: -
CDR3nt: TGCGCCAGCAGCCCATCAGGGTTAGGGACTGAAGCTTTCTTT
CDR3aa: CASSPSGLGTEAFF

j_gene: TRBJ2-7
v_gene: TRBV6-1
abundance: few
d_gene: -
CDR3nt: TGTGCCAGCAGCGCTCATGTAGAGGGCTCCTACGAGCAGTACTTC
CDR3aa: CASSAHVEGSYEQYF

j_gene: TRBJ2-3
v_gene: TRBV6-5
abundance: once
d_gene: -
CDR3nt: TGTGCCAGCAGTTACGGGGCGCCCGGCACAGATACGCAGTATTTT
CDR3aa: CASSYGAPGTDTQYF

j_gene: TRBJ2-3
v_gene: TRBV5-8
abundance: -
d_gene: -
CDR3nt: TGTGCCAGCAGCTTGTCCGGTGATACGCAGTATTTT
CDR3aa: CASSLSGDTQYF

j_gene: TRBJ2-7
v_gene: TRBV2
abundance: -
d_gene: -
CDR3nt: TGTGCCAGCAGTGGTGGGGGGGCCTTCTACGAGCAGTACTTC
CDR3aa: CASSGGGAFYEQYF

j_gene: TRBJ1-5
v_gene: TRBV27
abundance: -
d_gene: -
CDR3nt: TGTGCCAGCAGTCCTCAGCAGGGGAATCAGCCCCAGCATTTT
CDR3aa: CASSPQQGNQPQHF

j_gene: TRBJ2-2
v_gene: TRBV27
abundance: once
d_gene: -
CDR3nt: TGTGCCAGCAGTTTAGATGCGGGCGGGGAGCTGTTTTTT
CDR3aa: CASSLDAGGELFF

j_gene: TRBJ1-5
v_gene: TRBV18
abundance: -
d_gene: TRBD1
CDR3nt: TGTGCCAGCTCTCCTGGACAGGGTCCCAATCAGCCCCAGCATTTT
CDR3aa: CASSPGQGPNQPQHF

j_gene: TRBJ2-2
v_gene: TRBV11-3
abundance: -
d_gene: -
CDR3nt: TGTGCCAGCAGCTTAGGACAGCTGAACACCGGGGAGCTGTTTTTT
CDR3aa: CASSLGQLNTGELFF